This entry is about one TCR beta chain. The target antigen is unknown. This specimen comes from a study of cytomegalovirus exposure and HLA in healthy donors. Study results and caveats: Association of a missense DCLRE1C variant with TCR beta V- and J-gene trimming was reported in a later analysis. For most TCR beta V segments, an earlier analysis put the productive rate at about 87% or about 30% of the time.

Primers included in the PCR were 60 Vbeta and 13 Jbeta primers. The data were produced by immunoSEQ multiplex PCR, yet TCRdb's version contains in-frame clones alone and is incomplete. The sample has fewer than 250,000 clones, approximately 85% seen once. This TCR was recovered from a young man in good health and CMV-seronegative. The sequenced material came from PBMCs.

CDR3 amino acids: CSVEAGSYGYTF. The CDR3 coding sequence is TGCAGCGTTGAAGCAGGGTCCTATGGCTACACCTTC. The J gene is TRBJ1-2, the V gene TRBV29-1; D is possibly TRBD1 (5 bases). CDR3 length: 12 amino acids. Trimming removed 1 base from V and 4 bases from J, with 7 bases in between. Germline V gene lookup returns CDR1 SQVTM and CDR2 ANQGSEA. Using reference TRBV29-1 and TRBJ1-2 for the parts outside the CDR3, the full variable domain is SAVISQKPSRDICQRGTSLTIQCQVDSQVTMMFWYRQQPGQSLTLIATANQGSEATYESGFVIDKFPISRPNLTFSTLTVSNMSPEDSSIYLCSVEAGSYGYTFGSGTRLTVV.